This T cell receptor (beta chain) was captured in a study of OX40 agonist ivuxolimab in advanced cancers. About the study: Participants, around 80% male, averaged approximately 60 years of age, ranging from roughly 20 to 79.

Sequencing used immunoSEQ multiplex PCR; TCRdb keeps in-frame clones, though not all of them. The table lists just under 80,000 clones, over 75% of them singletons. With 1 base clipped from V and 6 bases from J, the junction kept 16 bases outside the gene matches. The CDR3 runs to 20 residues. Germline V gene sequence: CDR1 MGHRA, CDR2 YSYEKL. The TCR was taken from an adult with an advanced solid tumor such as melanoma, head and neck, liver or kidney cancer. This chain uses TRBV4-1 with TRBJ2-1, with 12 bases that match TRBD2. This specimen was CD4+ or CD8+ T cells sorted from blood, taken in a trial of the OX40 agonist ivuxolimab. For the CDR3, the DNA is TGCGCCAGCAGCCAAGCTCTAGCGGGAGGGCGCGGGATGGGTCCCAATGAGCAGTTCTTC. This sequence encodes CASSQALAGGRGMGPNEQFF.